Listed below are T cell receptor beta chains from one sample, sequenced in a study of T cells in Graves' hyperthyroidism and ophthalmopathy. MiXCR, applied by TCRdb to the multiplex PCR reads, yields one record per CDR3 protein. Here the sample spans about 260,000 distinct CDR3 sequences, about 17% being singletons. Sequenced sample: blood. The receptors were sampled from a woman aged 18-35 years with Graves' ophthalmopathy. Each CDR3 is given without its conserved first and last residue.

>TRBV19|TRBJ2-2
ASTQRVQPGELF
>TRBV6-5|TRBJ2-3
ASSYSGLAGGGDTQY
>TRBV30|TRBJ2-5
AWSVPGVGTQY
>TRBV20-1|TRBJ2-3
SAIAGGTDTQY
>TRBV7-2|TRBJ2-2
ASRTGTAGTGELF
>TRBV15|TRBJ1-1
ATSSPGHSNTEAF
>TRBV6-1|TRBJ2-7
ASSEDRGYEQY
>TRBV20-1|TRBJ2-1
SARDRGGRYNEQF
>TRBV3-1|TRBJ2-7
ASSQDLSLSSYEQY
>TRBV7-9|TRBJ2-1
ASSLDAGVYEQF
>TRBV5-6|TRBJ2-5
ASSLPGPLGFGTQY
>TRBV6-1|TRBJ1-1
ASSEPAWDTEAF